Listed here is a single T cell receptor (beta chain). Its antigen is not identified. The PCR employed 60 Vbeta primers together with 13 Jbeta primers. Sequenced by immunoSEQ multiplex PCR; TCRdb stores in-frame clones only, minus some. The sample yields some 240,000 clones, around 90% seen once. This sample is drawn from a study of cytomegalovirus exposure and HLA in healthy donors. Study-wide results and caveats: Serostatus for CMV was the only available immune exposure information. In presence/absence analyses, roughly uniform sequencing depth across donors was assumed. Excluded: some indistinguishable V segments such as TRBV6-2 and TRBV6-3.

This CDR3 region has 13 residues. The V gene's germline CDR1 is GTSNPN and CDR2 SVGIG (reference sequence). J lost 0 bases, V lost 5 bases, and 4 bases had no gene match. The genes are TRBV30 and TRBJ2-7; 7 bases fit TRBD1. This receptor was identified in a girl aged 2-10 years in good health and CMV-seronegative. Sequencing input: PBMCs. Here the CDR3 reads CAWRQGISYEQYF. CDR3 coding DNA: TGTGCCTGGCGACAGGGAATCTCCTACGAGCAGTACTTC.